This T cell receptor (beta chain) was sequenced in a study of monozygotic twins with inflammatory bowel disease. Looked up from germline, CDR1 is SGHRS and CDR2 is YFSETQ. The CDR3 runs 16 residues. With around 16 and 10 cycles respectively, two nested PCRs were carried out on TCRalpha and TCRbeta cDNA. TCRdb processed the 5' RACE reads again and assigns one entry to each CDR3 protein, with no DNA. The sample has approximately 120,000 distinct CDR3 sequences; the top ten hold 9.5% to 15%. The TCR sequence derives from a human donor with ulcerative colitis or Crohn's disease, or a healthy co-twin of an affected twin (not recorded which). Sample: blood. The rearrangement joins TRBV5-1 to TRBJ1-3; the TRBD1 assignment by TCRdb is unverifiable without DNA. This CDR3 reads CASSFDPGAPGNTIYF.